The TCR beta chain under discussion was sequenced for a study of cytomegalovirus exposure and HLA in healthy donors. A word on this clone: Its antigen is as yet unknown.

Primers for the PCR totalled 60 Vbeta and 13 Jbeta. The data were produced by immunoSEQ multiplex PCR, yet TCRdb's version contains in-frame clones alone and is incomplete. The sample shows approximately 200,000 clones, 75% to 85% of them seen only once. The CDR3 has 14 residues. The germline V gene encodes CDR1 SEHNR and CDR2 FQNEAQ (reference sequence). Trimming cost V 5 bases and J 7 bases; bases outside gene matches: 7. Study results and caveats: Association of a missense DCLRE1C variant with TCR beta V- and J-gene trimming was reported in a later analysis. About 87% or about 30% of the time was how often most TCR beta V segments were productive, according to an earlier analysis. Later work showed greater clonal expansion in HLA-associated TCR beta chains than in equally common others. The likely explanation for a cluster of highly shared sequence variants was sequencing artifact.

The chain joins TRBV7-9 to TRBJ1-5; 8 bases fit TRBD1. This receptor was taken from a girl aged 10 to 17 in good health and CMV-seropositive. Sequencing used PBMCs. This chain's CDR3 is CASSVDRAGQPQHF. The CDR3 coding sequence is TGTGCCAGCAGCGTGGACAGGGCAGGCCAGCCCCAGCATTTT.